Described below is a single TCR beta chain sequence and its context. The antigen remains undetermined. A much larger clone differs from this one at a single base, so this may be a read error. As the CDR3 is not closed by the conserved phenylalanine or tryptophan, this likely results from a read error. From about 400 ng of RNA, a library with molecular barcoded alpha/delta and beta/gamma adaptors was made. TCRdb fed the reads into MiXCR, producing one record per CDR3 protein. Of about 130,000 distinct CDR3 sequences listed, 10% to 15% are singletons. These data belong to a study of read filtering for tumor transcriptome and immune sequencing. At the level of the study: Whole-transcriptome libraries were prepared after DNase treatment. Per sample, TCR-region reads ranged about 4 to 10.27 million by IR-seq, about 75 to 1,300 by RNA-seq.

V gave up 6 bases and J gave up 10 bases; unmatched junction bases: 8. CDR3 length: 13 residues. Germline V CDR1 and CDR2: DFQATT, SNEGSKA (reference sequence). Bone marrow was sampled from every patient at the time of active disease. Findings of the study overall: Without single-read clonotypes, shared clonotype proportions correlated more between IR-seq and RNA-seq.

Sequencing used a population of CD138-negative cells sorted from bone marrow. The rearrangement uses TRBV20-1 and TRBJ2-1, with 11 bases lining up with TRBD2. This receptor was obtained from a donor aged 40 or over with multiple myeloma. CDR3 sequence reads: CSADLRLAGEQFL. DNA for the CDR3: TGCAGTGCCGACCTTCGACTAGCGGGAGAGCAGTTCCTC.